This TCR beta chain was recovered during a study of blood T cell repertoires in COVID-19. The junction had 3 bases not matched to a gene; V was cut back by 6 bases and J by 1 base. Germline CDR1 reads SNHLY; CDR2 reads FYNNEI. The CDR3 contains 14 residues. Measured with immunoSEQ multiplex PCR; TCRdb has only the in-frame clones, and not every one. Of approximately 75,000 clones in the sample, around 84% are singletons; the top ten hold 20% to 25%. The V gene is TRBV2, the J gene TRBJ1-5; 7 bases map to TRBD1. The TCR sequence derives from a woman aged 50 to 60 with acute or convalescent COVID-19. Material for sequencing was peripheral blood. This CDR3 reads CASRQGESNQPQHF. For the CDR3, the DNA is TGTGCCAGCAGGCAGGGGGAAAGCAATCAGCCCCAGCATTTT.